This T cell receptor (beta chain) was sequenced during a study of brain metastases from non-small cell lung cancer. This CDR3 has 18 amino acids. The germline CDR1 and CDR2 sequences are SGHRS and YFSETQ. J lost 1 base, V lost 3 bases, and 8 bases had no gene match. Profiling relied on immunoSEQ multiplex PCR, and the TCRdb table lists in-frame clones only, not all of them. Of 4,300 or so clones listed, about four fifths are singletons. Sequencing used primary lung tumor tissue. The chain links TRBV5-1 to TRBJ2-3, with 13 bases aligning to TRBD2. This clonotype originated in a donor at least 40 years old with non-small cell lung cancer. The CDR3 here is CASSSHITSGGGTDTQYF. For the CDR3, the DNA is TGCGCCAGCAGCTCCCACATCACTAGCGGGGGGGGCACAGATACGCAGTATTTT.